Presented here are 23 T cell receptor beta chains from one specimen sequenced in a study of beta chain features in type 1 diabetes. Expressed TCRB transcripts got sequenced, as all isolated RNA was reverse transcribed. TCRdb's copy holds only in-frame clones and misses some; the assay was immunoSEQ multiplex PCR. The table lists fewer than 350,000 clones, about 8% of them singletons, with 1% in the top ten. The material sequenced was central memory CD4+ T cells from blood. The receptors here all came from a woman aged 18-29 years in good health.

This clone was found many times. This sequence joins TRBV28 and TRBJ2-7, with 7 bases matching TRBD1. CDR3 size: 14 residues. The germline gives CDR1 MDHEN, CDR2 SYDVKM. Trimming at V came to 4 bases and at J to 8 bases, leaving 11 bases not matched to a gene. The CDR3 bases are TGTGCCAGCAGTTCTTATCGACAGGGTGTAAAGCAGTACGTC. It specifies CASSSYRQGVKQYV.

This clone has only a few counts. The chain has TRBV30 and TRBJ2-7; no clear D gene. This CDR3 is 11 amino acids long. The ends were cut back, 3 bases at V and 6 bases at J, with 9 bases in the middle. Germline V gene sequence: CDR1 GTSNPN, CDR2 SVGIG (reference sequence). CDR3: CAWSRSGEQYF. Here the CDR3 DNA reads TGTGCCTGGAGCCGATCCGGCGAGCAGTACTTC.

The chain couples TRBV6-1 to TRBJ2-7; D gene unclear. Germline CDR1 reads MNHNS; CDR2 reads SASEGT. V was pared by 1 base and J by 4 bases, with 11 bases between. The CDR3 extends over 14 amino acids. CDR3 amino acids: CASSEGLKGYEQYV. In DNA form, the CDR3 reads TGTGCCAGCAGTGAAGGATTGAAGGGTTACGAGCAGTACGTC.

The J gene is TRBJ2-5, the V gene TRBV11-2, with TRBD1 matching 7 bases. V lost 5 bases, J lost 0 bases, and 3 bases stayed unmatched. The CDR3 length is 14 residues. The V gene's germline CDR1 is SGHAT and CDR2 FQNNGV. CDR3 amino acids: CASSGDRDQETQYF. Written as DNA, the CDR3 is TGTGCCAGCAGCGGGGACAGAGACCAAGAGACCCAGTACTTC.

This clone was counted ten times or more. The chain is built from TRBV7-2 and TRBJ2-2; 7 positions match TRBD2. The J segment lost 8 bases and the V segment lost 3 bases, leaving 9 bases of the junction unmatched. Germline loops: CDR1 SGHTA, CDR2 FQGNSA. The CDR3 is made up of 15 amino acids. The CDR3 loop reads CASSLVGGPAGELFF. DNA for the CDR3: TGTGCCAGCAGCTTGGTGGGAGGGCCGGCAGGGGAGCTGTTTTTT.

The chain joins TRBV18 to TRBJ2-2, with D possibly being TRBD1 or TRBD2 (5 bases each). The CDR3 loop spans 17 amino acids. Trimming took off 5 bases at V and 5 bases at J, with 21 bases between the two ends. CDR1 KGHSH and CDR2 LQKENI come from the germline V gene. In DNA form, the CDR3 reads TGTGCCAGCTCAAATCAAGGACCGGGGCCGGGGACCGGGGAGCTGTTTTTT. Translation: CASSNQGPGPGTGELFF.

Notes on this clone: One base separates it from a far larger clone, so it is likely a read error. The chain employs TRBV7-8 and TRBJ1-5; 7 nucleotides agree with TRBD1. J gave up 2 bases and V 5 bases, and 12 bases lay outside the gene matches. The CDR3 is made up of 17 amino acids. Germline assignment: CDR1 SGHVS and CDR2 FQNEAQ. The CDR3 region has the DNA TGTGCCAGCAGCGGGCACCAGGGGGTGGGCGGCAATCAGCCCCAGCATTTT. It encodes CASSGHQGVGGNQPQHF.

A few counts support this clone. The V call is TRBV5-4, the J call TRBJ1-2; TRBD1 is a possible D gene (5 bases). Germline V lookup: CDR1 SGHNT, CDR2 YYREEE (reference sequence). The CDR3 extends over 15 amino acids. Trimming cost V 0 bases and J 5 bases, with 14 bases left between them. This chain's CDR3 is CASSLGGAGLYGYTF. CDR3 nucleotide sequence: TGTGCCAGCAGCTTGGGAGGGGCAGGACTATATGGCTACACCTTC.

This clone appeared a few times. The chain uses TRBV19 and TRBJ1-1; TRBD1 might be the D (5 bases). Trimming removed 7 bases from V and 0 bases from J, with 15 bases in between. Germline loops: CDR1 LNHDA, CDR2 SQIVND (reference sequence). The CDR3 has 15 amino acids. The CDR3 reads CASKSQTVMNTEAFF. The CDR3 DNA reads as TGTGCCAGTAAGAGCCAGACAGTTATGAACACTGAAGCTTTCTTT.

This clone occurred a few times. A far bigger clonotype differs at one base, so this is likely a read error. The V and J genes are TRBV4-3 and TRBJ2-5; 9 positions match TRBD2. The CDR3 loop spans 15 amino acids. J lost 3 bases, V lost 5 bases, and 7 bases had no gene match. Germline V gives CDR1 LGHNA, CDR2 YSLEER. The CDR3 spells CASSSSSGSKETQYF. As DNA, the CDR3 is TGCGCCAGCAGCTCTAGTAGCGGGAGTAAAGAGACCCAGTACTTC.

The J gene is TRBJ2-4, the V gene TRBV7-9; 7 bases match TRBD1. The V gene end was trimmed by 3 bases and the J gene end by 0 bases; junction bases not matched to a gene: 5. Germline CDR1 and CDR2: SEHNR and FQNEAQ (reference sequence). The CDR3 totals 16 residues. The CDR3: CASSLGQLKAKNIQYF. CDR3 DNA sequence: TGTGCCAGCAGCTTGGGACAGTTAAAAGCCAAAAACATTCAGTACTTC. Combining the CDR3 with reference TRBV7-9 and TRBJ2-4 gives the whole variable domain DTGVSQNPRHKITKRGQNVTFRCDPISEHNRLYWYRQTLGQGPEFLTYFQNEAQLEKSRLLSDRFSAERPKGSFSTLEIQRTEQGDSAMYLCASSLGQLKAKNIQYFGAGTRLSVL.

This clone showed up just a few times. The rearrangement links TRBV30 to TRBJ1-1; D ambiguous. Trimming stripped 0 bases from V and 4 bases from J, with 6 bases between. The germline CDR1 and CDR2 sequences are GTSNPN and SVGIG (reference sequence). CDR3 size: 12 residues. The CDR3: CAWSVHVTEAFF. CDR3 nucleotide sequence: TGTGCCTGGAGTGTACATGTCACTGAAGCTTTCTTT.

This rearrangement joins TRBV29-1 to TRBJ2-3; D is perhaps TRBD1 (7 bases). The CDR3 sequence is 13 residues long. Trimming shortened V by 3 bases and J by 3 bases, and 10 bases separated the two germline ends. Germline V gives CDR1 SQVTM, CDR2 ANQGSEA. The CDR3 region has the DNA TGCAGCGTTGAGGAGGGGGCGACAGATACGCAGTATTTT. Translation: CSVEEGATDTQYF.

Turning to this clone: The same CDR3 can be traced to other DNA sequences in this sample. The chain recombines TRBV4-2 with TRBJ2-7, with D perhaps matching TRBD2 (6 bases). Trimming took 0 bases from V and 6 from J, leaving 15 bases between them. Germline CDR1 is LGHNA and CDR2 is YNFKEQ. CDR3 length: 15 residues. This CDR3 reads CASSQDAGRVGEQYF. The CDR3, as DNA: TGTGCCAGCAGCCAAGATGCGGGGCGAGTTGGCGAGCAGTACTTC.

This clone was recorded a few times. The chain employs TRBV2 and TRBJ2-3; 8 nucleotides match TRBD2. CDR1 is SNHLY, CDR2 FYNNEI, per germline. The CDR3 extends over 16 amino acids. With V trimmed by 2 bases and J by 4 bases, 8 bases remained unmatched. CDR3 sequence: CASSEIGTRYADTQYF. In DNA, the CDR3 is TGTGCCAGCAGTGAAATTGGGACTAGGTACGCAGATACGCAGTATTTT.

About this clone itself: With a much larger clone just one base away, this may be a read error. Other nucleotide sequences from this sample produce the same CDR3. In nucleotides, the CDR3 is TGTGCCAGCAGTGGAACAGGGGGCAATCAGCCCCAGCATTTT. Translating gives CASSGTGGNQPQHF. The chain recombines TRBV2 with TRBJ1-5; 7 bases fit TRBD1. Germline assignment: CDR1 SNHLY and CDR2 FYNNEI. This CDR3 region has 14 residues. The V gene end was trimmed by 4 bases and the J gene end by 2 bases; junction bases not matched to a gene: 2.

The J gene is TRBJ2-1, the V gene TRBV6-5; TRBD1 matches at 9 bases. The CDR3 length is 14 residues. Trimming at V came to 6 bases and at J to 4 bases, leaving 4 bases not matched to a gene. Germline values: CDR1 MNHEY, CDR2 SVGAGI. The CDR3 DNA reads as TGTGCCAGCAGCTCACAGGGGGCTTACAATGAGCAGTTCTTC. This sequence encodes CASSSQGAYNEQFF.

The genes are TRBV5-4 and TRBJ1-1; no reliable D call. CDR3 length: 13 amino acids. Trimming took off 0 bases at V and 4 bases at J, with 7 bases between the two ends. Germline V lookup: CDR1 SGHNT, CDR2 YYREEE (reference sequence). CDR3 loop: CASSLVKGTEAFF. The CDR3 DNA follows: TGTGCCAGCAGCTTGGTGAAGGGCACTGAAGCTTTCTTT. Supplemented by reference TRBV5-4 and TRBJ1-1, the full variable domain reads ETGVTQSPTHLIKTRGQQVTLRCSSQSGHNTVSWYQQALGQGPQFIFQYYREEENGRGNFPPRFSGLQFPNYSSELNVNALELDDSALYLCASSLVKGTEAFFGQGTRLTVV.

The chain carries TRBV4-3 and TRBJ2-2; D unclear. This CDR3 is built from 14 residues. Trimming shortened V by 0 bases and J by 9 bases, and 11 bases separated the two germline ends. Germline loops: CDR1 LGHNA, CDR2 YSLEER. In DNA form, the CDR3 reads TGCGCCAGCAGCCAAGATCCCTGGCCCCGGGAGCTGTTTTTT. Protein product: CASSQDPWPRELFF.

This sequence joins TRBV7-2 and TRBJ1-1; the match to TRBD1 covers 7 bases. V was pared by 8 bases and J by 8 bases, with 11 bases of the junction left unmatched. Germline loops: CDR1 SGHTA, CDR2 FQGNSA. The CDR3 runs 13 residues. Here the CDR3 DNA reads TGTGCCAGCGGGATCGGACAGGTCGAGGAAGCTTTCTTT. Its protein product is CASGIGQVEEAFF.

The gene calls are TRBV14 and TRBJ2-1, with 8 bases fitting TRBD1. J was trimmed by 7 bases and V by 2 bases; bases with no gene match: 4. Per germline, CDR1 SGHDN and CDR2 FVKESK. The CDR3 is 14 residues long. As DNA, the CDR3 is TGTGCCAGCAGCCAAAACAGGGGGGCGAATGAGCAGTTCTTC. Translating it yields CASSQNRGANEQFF.

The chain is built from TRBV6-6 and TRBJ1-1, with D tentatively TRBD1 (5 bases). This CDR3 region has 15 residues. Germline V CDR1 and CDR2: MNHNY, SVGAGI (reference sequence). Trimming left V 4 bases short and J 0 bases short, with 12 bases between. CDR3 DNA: TGTGCCAGCAGTTTATACGGGACCGTGAACACTGAAGCTTTCTTT. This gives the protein CASSLYGTVNTEAFF.

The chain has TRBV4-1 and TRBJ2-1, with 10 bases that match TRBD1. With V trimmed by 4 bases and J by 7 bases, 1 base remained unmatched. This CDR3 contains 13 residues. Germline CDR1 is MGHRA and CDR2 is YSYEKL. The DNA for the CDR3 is TGCGCCAGCAGCCGGACAGGGGGTAATGAGCAGTTCTTC. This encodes CASSRTGGNEQFF.